This TCR beta chain was profiled in a study of STAT3 mutations in large granular lymphocyte leukemia. Study overall: Under 50% of treated T-LGLL patients showed hematologic response to immunosuppression.

Average productive template count per sample was approximately 40,000. The data were produced by immunoSEQ multiplex PCR, yet TCRdb's version contains in-frame clones alone and is incomplete. Of some 30,000 clones listed, around three quarters are singletons. Between the trimmed V and J ends, which lost 7 bases and 1 base, there was a span of 17 bases. The CDR3 is 17 residues long. From germline, CDR1 is LNHDA and CDR2 SQIVND (reference sequence). Study-wide points: Every T-cell large granular lymphocyte leukemia patient had at least one immunodominant TCR beta clonotype. Suggested: STAT3 mutation was not the ancestral event for these clonal expansions.

With respect to this clone: Antigen unknown.

The chain employs TRBV19 and TRBJ2-6; D is possibly TRBD1 or TRBD2 (7 bases each). The specimen sequenced was peripheral blood mononuclear cells. The TCR comes from a woman in her forties or fifties with T-cell large granular lymphocyte leukemia. Some clones in this sample may be carry-over from other donors' samples. The CDR3 DNA reads as TGTGCCAGTACATGGGGCAGGGGGGGGTCTGGGGCCAACGTCCTGACTTTC. It codes for CASTWGRGGSGANVLTF.